The 8 T cell receptor beta chains below were found in one sample sequenced in a study. TCRdb re-derived calls from the 5' RACE reads in MiXCR, one entry per CDR3 protein. The table includes over 40,000 distinct CDR3 sequences, more than 20% detected once. Tregs were sorted as CD4+CD25+CD127-/low cells. Material: Tregs sorted from a lymph node. The origin of the receptors is a female donor with breast cancer.

This clonotype appeared a few times. The gene calls are TRBV5-6 and TRBJ1-1; 8 bases agree with TRBD1. CDR3 length: 15 residues. Per the germline V gene, CDR1 is SGHDT and CDR2 is YYEEEE. J lost 0 bases, V lost 4 bases, and 5 bases had no gene match. The CDR3 nucleotides read TGTGCCAGCAGCGCCGACAGGGGAATGAACACTGAAGCTTTCTTT. Encoded protein: CASSADRGMNTEAFF.

This clonotype occurred a few times. V is TRBV12-3 or TRBV12-4 and J is TRBJ2-3, with 11 bases identical to TRBD2. V dropped 7 bases and J dropped 2; count of bases not matched to a gene: 5. The CDR3 totals 15 residues. CDR3 bases: TGTGCCAGCAAGGTTAGCGGGAGGGCCACAGATACGCAGTATTTT. Protein product: CASKVSGRATDTQYF.

The table lists this clonotype with a few counts. V usage is TRBV6-1 and J usage is TRBJ2-5; no reliable D call. The CDR3 spans 15 residues. The germline V gene encodes CDR1 MNHNS and CDR2 SASEGT. V lost 6 bases and J 1 base, leaving 15 bases between the germline ends. The CDR3 DNA reads TGTGCCAGCAGCCGCATATTGGAGACCCAAGAGACCCAGTACTTC. Translation: CASSRILETQETQYF.

As for this clonotype: A much larger clone lies one base from this, so it may be a read error. V is TRBV6-5 and J is TRBJ2-3, with D perhaps matching TRBD1 or TRBD2 (5 bases each). Germline CDR1 MNHEY, CDR2 SVGAGI. The CDR3 consists of 14 residues. The CDR3 DNA reads TGTACCAGCAGCCCCGGTGGGGGTACAGATACGCAGTATTTT. Residues: CTSSPGGGTDTQYF.

The table lists this clonotype with a few counts. The chain combines TRBV7-8 with TRBJ2-7, with TRBD1 matching over 8 bases. CDR1 and CDR2 (germline): SGHVS, FQNEAQ. This CDR3 has 12 amino acids. Unmatched junction bases numbered 7, after V lost 5 bases and J lost 10 bases. The CDR3, as DNA: TGTGCCAGCAGCGAACTGACAGGGGTACAGTACTTC. This encodes CASSELTGVQYF. Variable domain in full (rest from reference TRBV7-8 and TRBJ2-7): GAGVSQSPRYKVAKRGQDVALRCDPISGHVSLFWYQQALGQGPEFLTYFQNEAQLDKSGLPSDRFFAERPEGSVSTLKIQRTQQEDSAVYLCASSELTGVQYFGPGTRLTVT.

J is TRBJ2-2 and V is TRBV10-1, with D perhaps TRBD1 (7 bases). Germline-derived CDR1 and CDR2 are WNHNN and SYGVQD (reference sequence). The length of the CDR3 is 16 residues. The germline V and J ends were trimmed by 2 bases and 1 base, with 11 bases remaining between them. The CDR3 here is CASSEQGGKNTGELFF. CDR3 in DNA: TGCGCCAGCAGTGAGCAGGGGGGCAAGAACACCGGGGAGCTGTTTTTT.

In this sample, this clonotype turned up once. An end of the junction differs from the germline gene, which may be a read error. The chain employs TRBV20-1 and TRBJ2-3; TRBD1 agrees at 10 bases. The CDR3 is 15 residues long. Germline CDR1 and CDR2: DFQATT and SNEGSKA (reference sequence). CDR3 in DNA: TGCAGTGCTAGAGATTCGGGACAGGGGACAGATACGCGGTATTTT. Its protein is CSARDSGQGTDTRYF.

Many counts were recorded for this clonotype. The V gene is TRBV20-1, the J gene TRBJ2-6, with D uncertain. This CDR3 contains 14 residues. Germline CDR1 is DFQATT and CDR2 is SNEGSKA (reference sequence). V lost 5 bases and J 1 base, leaving 9 bases between the germline ends. The CDR3 sequence: CSAEKKSGANVLTF. CDR3 coding DNA: TGCAGTGCTGAAAAGAAGTCTGGGGCCAACGTCCTGACTTTC.